The clone carrying this T cell receptor (beta chain) occurred a few times. Its antigen is not identified. The data originate from a study of T cells after yellow fever vaccination. Researchers made TCR cDNA using 5'RACE template switching, and this step added a universal primer site and UMIs. TCRdb fed the 5' RACE reads into MiXCR, producing one record per CDR3 protein. Of about 580,000 distinct CDR3 sequences listed, 17% were seen once; the top ten hold about 18%. Points from the study as a whole: Any FACS-sorted repertoire could hold abundant clonotypes that contaminate it from the bulk population. Some clonotypes were seen in both the CD4 and the CD8 compartments. These made up a small share and likely arose from convergent recombination. The secondary response was weaker but peaked faster, day 5 versus 15.

Per the germline V gene, CDR1 is SEHNR and CDR2 is FQNEAQ (reference sequence). The ends lost 4 bases at V and 5 bases at J; junction bases unmatched: 13. This CDR3 contains 16 residues. Specimen: PBMCs, collected around 5 days after the first yellow fever vaccination. The chain recombines TRBV7-9 with TRBJ2-5, with 7 bases that match TRBD1. The sequence was collected from a man aged 18-30 years who received the YFV17D yellow fever vaccine. The CDR3 coding sequence is TGTGCCAGCAGCTCGATGGGACAGACCCGCGGGGAGACCCAGTACTTC. Protein: CASSSMGQTRGETQYF.